This T cell receptor beta chain was recorded in a study of technical replicates of blood from a handful of donors. Some clones are missing from TCRdb's copy, which holds only in-frame ones; the method was immunoSEQ multiplex PCR. Among 70,000 to 85,000 clones listed, about 92% were seen once. The CDR3 covers 16 residues. Germline V gene lookup returns CDR1 SGHRS and CDR2 YFSETQ. V was clipped by 4 bases and J by 2 bases; unmatched bases: 9. This chain joins TRBV5-1 and TRBJ2-3, with 8 bases matching TRBD2. Sequencing used T cells isolated from PBMCs. The clonotype comes from a human donor in good health. CDR3 coding DNA: TGCGCCAGCAGCCCAGGACTAGCAGACGTCACAGATACGCAGTATTTT. It translates to CASSPGLADVTDTQYF.